A selection of T cell receptor beta chains follows, all from one sample in a study of blood T cell repertoires in COVID-19. The table came from immunoSEQ multiplex PCR; TCRdb's copy has only in-frame clones and leaves some out. This table holds approximately 110,000 clones, 85% found once. The sequencing sample was made of peripheral blood. Receptors originate from a human donor in a cohort sampled during active COVID-19. CDR3s include the opening cysteine and the closing phenylalanine or tryptophan. A D gene is named only where the DNA matches it firmly. Clone size appears in some rows only: once, few, many, or a class for an expanded clone.

clone_size,v_call,j_call,d_call,cdr3_aa,cdr3_nt
-,TRBV6-1,TRBJ2-1,-,CASSGLDSSSYNEQFF,TGTGCCAGCAGTGGTTTGGACAGCTCCTCCTACAATGAGCAGTTCTTC
-,TRBV4-3,TRBJ2-1,TRBD1,CASSQVGTGWDEQFF,TGCGCCAGCAGCCAAGTGGGGACAGGGTGGGATGAGCAGTTCTTC
-,TRBV7-8,TRBJ1-2,-,CASSLDNRVKGVYGYTF,TGTGCCAGCAGCTTAGATAACAGGGTAAAGGGGGTCTATGGCTACACCTTC
-,TRBV11-2,TRBJ1-2,-,CASSLSLRGYTF,TGTGCCAGCAGCTTATCTTTGCGTGGCTACACCTTC
once,TRBV29-1,TRBJ1-2,-,CSVAQGKDNYGYTF,TGCAGCGTTGCTCAGGGGAAGGATAACTATGGCTACACCTTC
-,TRBV6-6,TRBJ1-4,-,CASRAQGTTNEKLFF,TGTGCCAGCAGGGCCCAGGGGACAACTAATGAAAAACTGTTTTTT
-,TRBV29-1,TRBJ2-3,TRBD2,CSGGGEGTQYF,TGCAGCGGCGGGGGGGAAGGGACGCAGTATTTT
-,TRBV5-1,TRBJ2-3,TRBD1,CASSSGQGLTDTQYF,TGCGCCAGCAGCTCGGGACAGGGGTTGACAGATACGCAGTATTTT
-,TRBV30,TRBJ1-6,-,CAWSRTATGNSPLHF,TGTGCCTGGAGTAGAACCGCGACGGGGAATTCACCCCTCCACTTT
-,TRBV2,TRBJ2-3,-,CASSDRGGRDTQYF,TGTGCCAGCAGTGATAGGGGCGGCCGAGATACGCAGTATTTT
-,TRBV5-1,TRBJ2-3,TRBD1,CATALHGTASTDTQYF,TGCGCCACAGCCCTCCATGGGACAGCAAGCACAGATACGCAGTATTTT
few,TRBV5-1,TRBJ2-1,TRBD2,CASSPIGGAYNEQFF,TGCGCCAGCAGCCCGATCGGGGGGGCCTACAATGAGCAGTTCTTC
-,TRBV10-1,TRBJ2-7,TRBD2,CASTIAGGQPYEQYF,TGCGCCAGCACGATTGCGGGGGGCCAGCCCTACGAGCAGTACTTC
once,TRBV19,TRBJ2-7,-,CASSIDRTGTYEQYF,TGTGCCAGTAGTATAGATCGCACAGGGACCTACGAGCAGTACTTC
-,TRBV7-2,TRBJ1-1,TRBD1,CASSLWTGGMNTEAFF,TGTGCCAGCAGCCTCTGGACAGGGGGTATGAACACTGAAGCTTTCTTT
few,TRBV5-4,TRBJ2-5,-,CASSLGRGSQETQYF,TGTGCCAGCAGCTTGGGTCGGGGGAGCCAAGAGACCCAGTACTTC
few,TRBV6-5,TRBJ2-2,-,CASSSIRDYTGELFF,TGTGCCAGCAGTTCAATCCGAGATTACACCGGGGAGCTGTTTTTT
once,TRBV5-8,TRBJ1-5,-,CASSLRGYSNQPQHF,TGTGCCAGCAGCCTGAGAGGTTATAGCAATCAGCCCCAGCATTTT
-,TRBV7-2,TRBJ1-2,-,CASSQSRGWDYGYTF,TGTGCCAGCAGCCAGTCGCGGGGTTGGGACTATGGCTACACCTTC
-,TRBV10-1,TRBJ2-3,-,CASNSGDTQYF,TGCGCCAGCAATTCGGGAGATACGCAGTATTTT
-,TRBV5-8,TRBJ1-1,TRBD1,CASSLDRAGTEAFF,TGTGCCAGCAGCTTAGACAGGGCCGGCACTGAAGCTTTCTTT
few,TRBV2,TRBJ1-1,-,CASKIGGTEAFF,TGTGCCAGCAAGATTGGAGGTACTGAAGCTTTCTTT
-,TRBV9,TRBJ1-2,-,CASSVGARQLYGYTF,TGTGCCAGCAGCGTAGGGGCCCGACAGTTATATGGCTACACCTTC
few,TRBV28,TRBJ2-1,-,CASSTSNEQFF,TGTGCCAGCAGTACGAGCAATGAGCAGTTCTTC
-,TRBV4-1,TRBJ2-7,-,CASSQVWQVAYEQYF,TGCGCCAGCAGCCAAGTTTGGCAGGTCGCCTACGAGCAGTACTTC
-,TRBV19,TRBJ2-1,TRBD2,CASSIASRGGDEQFF,TGTGCCAGTAGTATAGCTTCCCGCGGGGGTGATGAGCAGTTCTTC
-,TRBV6-2/TRBV6-3,TRBJ1-1,-,CASSTTGPTEAFF,TGTGCCAGCAGCACTACAGGGCCCACTGAAGCTTTCTTT